This is a list of T cell receptor beta chains from one sample in a study of identical twins. TCRdb called the 5' RACE reads again in MiXCR, with one record for every CDR3 protein. Here the sample spans about 530,000 distinct CDR3 sequences, about a fifth being singletons. This sample was also put to use in a study of yellow fever vaccine responses in identical twins.

Material: CD4+ T cells sorted from blood. The receptor set was obtained from a woman under 30 in good health. Each CDR3 is given without its conserved first and last residue.

TRBV10-1	TRBJ2-1	ATGSQRGNEQF
TRBV29-1	TRBJ2-7	SVGYRNIHEQY
TRBV28	TRBJ2-2	ASSLQGAITGELF
TRBV11-3	TRBJ2-3	ASSSAGVSGIVTQY
TRBV4-1	TRBJ2-3	ASSRAGLAAQY
TRBV6-5	TRBJ2-3	ASSYSRTGGSTDTQY
TRBV20-1	TRBJ2-1	SAKGSAQREGNEQF
TRBV6-5	TRBJ1-6	ASSYLGQSVASPLH
TRBV6-2/TRBV6-3	TRBJ2-3	ASSYSPSGAGTQY
TRBV20-1	TRBJ1-2	SARDLDRRTYGYT
TRBV20-1	TRBJ2-6	SAKGLSGANVLT
TRBV7-9	TRBJ2-3	ASSLDGTSPRTDTQY
TRBV4-1	TRBJ2-5	ASSQEGSGRFETQY
TRBV10-3	TRBJ2-2	ATKALGGTGELF
TRBV7-3	TRBJ2-1	ASSLTRGLANEQF
TRBV4-1	TRBJ1-6	ASSLGPENSPLH
TRBV2	TRBJ2-1	ASSSLATISYNEQF
TRBV20-1	TRBJ2-3	SAEDSGGPTDTQY
TRBV28	TRBJ2-7	ASSNTNSYEQY
TRBV28	TRBJ1-4	AWMCEKLF
TRBV29-1	TRBJ2-3	SVLVSQSTDTQY
TRBV29-1	TRBJ2-2	SAGAGANTGELF
TRBV15	TRBJ1-5	ATSRAGSVPQH
TRBV3-1	TRBJ1-3	ASSPGSSGNTIY
TRBV28	TRBJ2-3	ASSLAVVDTYTQY
TRBV6-1	TRBJ1-1	ASTAIVMNTEAF
TRBV6-5	TRBJ1-3	ASSYSGKTGNTIY
TRBV12-3/TRBV12-4	TRBJ2-3	ASRGDRNTDTQY
TRBV19	TRBJ1-1	ASSFFINTEAF
TRBV5-1	TRBJ2-3	ASSDRGGPDTQY
TRBV6-1	TRBJ2-1	ASPGLGVTSEQF
TRBV6-1	TRBJ2-7	ASSPRAPSGPYEQY
TRBV2	TRBJ2-2	ASSEYQLSTGELF
TRBV4-2	TRBJ2-2	ASSQLRDTGELF
TRBV20-1	TRBJ2-7	SALSGISYEQY
TRBV5-1	TRBJ2-5	ASSLQSPQETQY
TRBV28	TRBJ2-1	ASSQRSGRNEQF
TRBV27	TRBJ1-1	ASRPSTPQGFTEAF
TRBV20-1	TRBJ2-3	SASRDRGKVSGRANADTQY
TRBV2	TRBJ1-5	ASRTDRVTNQPQH
TRBV19	TRBJ2-6	ASSTRTGGSSGANVLT
TRBV3-1	TRBJ2-2	ASSRSGAGHTGELF
TRBV5-1	TRBJ2-1	ASYLAGALYNEQF
TRBV13	TRBJ2-1	ASSPPSAGIDEQF
TRBV12-3/TRBV12-4	TRBJ2-7	ASSLYGKYEQY
TRBV12-3/TRBV12-4	TRBJ2-1	ASRKAGLAYNEQF
TRBV29-1	TRBJ2-7	SVGQALEQY